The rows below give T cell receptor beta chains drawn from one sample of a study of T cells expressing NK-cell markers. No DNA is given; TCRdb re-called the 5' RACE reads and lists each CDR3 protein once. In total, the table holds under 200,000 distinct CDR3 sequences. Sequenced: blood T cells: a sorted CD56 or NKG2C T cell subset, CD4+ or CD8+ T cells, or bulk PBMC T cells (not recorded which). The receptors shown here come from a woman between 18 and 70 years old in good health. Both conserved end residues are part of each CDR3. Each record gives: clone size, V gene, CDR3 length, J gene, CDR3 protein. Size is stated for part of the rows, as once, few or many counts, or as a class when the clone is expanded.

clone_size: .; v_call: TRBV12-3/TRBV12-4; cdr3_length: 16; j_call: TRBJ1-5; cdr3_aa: CASSLSGTVSNQPQHF
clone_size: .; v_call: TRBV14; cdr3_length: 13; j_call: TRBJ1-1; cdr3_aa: CASTPIRNTEAFF
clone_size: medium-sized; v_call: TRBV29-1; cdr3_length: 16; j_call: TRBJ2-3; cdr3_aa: CSVDTFDRESTDTQYF
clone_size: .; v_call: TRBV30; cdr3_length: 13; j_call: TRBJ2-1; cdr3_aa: CARTSGRRNEQFF
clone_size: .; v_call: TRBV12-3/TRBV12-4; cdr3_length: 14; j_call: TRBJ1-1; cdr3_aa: CASSQTGGNTEAFF
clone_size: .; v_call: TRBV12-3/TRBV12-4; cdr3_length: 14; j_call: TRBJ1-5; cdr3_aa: CASSLSDRDQPQHF
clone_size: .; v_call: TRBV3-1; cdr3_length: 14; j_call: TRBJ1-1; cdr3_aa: CASSVLGKYTEAFF
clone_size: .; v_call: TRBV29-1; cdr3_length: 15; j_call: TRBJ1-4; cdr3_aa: CSVGIMGVPNEKLFF
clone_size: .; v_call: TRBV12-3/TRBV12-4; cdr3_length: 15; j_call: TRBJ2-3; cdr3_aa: CASSPPAGSTDTQYF
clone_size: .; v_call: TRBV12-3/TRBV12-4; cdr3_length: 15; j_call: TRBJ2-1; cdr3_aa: CASSGGLAGYNEQFF
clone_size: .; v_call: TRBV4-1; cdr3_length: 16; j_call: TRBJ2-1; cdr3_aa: CASSQELRLAVVEQFF
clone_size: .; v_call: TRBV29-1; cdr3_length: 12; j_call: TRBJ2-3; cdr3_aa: CSVSTGTDTQYF
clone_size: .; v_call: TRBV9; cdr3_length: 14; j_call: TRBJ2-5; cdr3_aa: CASSVGQIQETQYF
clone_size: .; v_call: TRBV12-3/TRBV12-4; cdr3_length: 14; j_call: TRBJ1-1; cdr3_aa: CASSLLRARTEAFF
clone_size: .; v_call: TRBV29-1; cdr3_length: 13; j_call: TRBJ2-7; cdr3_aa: CSVAVAGAYEQYF
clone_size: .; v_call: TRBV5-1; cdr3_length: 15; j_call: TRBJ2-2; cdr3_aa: CASSERGDNTGELFF
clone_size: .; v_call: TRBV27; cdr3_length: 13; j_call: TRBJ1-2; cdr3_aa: CASRPGPNYGYTF
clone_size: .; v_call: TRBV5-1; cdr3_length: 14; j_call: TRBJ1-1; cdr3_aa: CASSLEAANTEAFF
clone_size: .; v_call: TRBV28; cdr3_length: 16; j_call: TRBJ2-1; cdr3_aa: CASSLLSGTSYNEQFF
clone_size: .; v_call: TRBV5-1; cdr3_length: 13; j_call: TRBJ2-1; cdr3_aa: CASRGTGDGEQFF
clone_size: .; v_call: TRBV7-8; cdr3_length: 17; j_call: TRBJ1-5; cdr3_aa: CASSLPPRDRFNQPQHF
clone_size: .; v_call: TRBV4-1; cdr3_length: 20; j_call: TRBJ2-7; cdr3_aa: CASSHIWTGDPDNLRGEQYF
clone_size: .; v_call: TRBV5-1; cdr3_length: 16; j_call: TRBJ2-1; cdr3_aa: CASSVQSGPTGNEQFF
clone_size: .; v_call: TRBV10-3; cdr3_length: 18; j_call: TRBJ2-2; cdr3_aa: CAISVSGTSGSSTGELFF
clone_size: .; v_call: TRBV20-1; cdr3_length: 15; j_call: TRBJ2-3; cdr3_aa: CSAREGSPITDTQYF
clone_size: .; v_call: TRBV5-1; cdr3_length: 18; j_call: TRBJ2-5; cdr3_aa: CASSLREQGPNPQETQYF
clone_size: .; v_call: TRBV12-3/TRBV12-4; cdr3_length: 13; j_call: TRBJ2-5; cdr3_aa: CASSLDYQETQYF
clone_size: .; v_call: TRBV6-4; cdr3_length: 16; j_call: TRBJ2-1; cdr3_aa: CASSRGTSGVYNEQFF
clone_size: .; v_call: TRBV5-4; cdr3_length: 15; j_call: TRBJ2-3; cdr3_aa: CASSLSDSNTDTQYF
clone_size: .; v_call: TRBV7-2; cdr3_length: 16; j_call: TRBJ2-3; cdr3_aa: CASSYTSGRVADTQYF
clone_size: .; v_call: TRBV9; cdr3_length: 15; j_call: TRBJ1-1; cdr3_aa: CASSVDPGRNTEAFF
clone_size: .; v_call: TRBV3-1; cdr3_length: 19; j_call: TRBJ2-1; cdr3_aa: CASSRLGLAYRASYNEQFF
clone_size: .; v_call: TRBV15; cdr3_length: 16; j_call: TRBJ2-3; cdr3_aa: CATSRDRGSMTDTQYF
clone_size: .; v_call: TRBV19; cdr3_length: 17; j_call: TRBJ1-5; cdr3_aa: CASSIVMGGQGHQPQHF
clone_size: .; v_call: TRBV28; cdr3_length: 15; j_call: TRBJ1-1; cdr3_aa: CASRGGDRVVTEAFF
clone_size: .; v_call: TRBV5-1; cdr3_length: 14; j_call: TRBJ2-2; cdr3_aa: CASSLLRGTGELFF
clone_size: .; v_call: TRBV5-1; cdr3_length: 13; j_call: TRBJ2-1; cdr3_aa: CASSAGSYNEQFF
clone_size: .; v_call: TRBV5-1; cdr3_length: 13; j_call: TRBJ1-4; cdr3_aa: CASRQGGGEKLFF
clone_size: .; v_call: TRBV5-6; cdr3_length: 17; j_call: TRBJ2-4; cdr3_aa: CASSLVGLADHKNIQYF
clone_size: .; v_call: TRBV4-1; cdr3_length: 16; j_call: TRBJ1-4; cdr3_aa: CASSYIGQGVGEKLFF
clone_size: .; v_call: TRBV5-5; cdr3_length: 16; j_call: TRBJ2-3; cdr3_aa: CASSPGRDLFTDTQYF
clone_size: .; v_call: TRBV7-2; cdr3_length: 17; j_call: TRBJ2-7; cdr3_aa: CASSSWPRRRPPYEQYF
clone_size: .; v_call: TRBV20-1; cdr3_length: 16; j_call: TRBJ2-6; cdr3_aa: CSARTGGASGANVLTF
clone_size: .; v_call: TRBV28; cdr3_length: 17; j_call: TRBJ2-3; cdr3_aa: CASSLWRDRVITDTQYF
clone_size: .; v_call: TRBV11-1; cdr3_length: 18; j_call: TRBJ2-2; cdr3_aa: CASSSSIRQGPYTGELFF
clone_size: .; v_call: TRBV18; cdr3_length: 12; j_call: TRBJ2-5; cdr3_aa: CASSLYKETQYF
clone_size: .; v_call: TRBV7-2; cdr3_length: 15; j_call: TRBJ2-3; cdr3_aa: CASSPSRTGSDTQYF
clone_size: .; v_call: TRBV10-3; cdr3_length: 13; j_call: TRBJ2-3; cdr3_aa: CAIAGSGTDTQYF
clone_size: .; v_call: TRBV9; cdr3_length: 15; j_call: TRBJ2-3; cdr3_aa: CASSVAGTSGSSQYF
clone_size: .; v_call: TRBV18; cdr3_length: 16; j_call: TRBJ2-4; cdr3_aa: CASSPPVQSSKNIQYF
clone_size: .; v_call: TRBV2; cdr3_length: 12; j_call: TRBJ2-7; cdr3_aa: CASSEGSYEQYF
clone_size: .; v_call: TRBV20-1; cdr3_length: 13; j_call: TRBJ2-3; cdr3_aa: CSANRQGPDTQYF
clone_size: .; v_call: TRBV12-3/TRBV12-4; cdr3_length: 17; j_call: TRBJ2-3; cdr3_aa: CASSFRLAGESTDTQYF